This TCR beta chain was sequenced for a study of PD-1 blockade in mismatch repair-deficient tumors (dated by TCRdb to between 2016 and 2019). Some background on the complete study: Between late 2013 and September 2016, the trial enrolled roughly 80 consecutive patients with approximately 13 types of mismatch repair-deficient cancer, all of whom had received prior treatment and were progressing. Tumor-associated T cell clones in the peripheral blood of patients responding to PD-1 blockade were tracked using deep sequencing of TCR CDR3 regions. Overall study outcomes, separate from this receptor: Clones residing in the tumor, which were often undetectable in blood before treatment, expanded quickly after pembrolizumab and then contracted, generally before radiologic responses.

Mismatch repair deficiency was established in every enrolled patient by polymerase chain reaction or immunohistochemistry. TCR sequencing was performed for a few patients who responded to pembrolizumab therapy. The phase II trial prospectively evaluated PD-1 blockade with pembrolizumab in advanced mismatch repair-deficient cancers, independent of tissue of origin. Peripheral blood T cell samples were gathered serially, both before PD-1 blockade started and at multiple time points afterward. Blood sampling times were expressed in weeks after the first pembrolizumab dose. The CDR3 measures 14 amino acids from cysteine to phenylalanine. The kept DNA is CDR3 alone, 42 bases in frame from the first base. V gives up 4 bases and J gives up 0 bases, and the segment between their germline ends measures 9 bases. Per the germline V gene (reference sequence), LNHDA is the CDR1 and SQIVND is the CDR2. Comment on this clone: The antigen it binds to is not known. Within one base of it there is no much larger clone, and no base qualities were kept.

The library was produced with the immunoSEQ multiplex PCR assay. TCRdb holds this immuneACCESS table with in-frame rearrangements only. Some clones are missing; in checked studies, unresolved V genes explain under half, and the rest has no known cause. The sample table records some 110,000 clones; around 80% of these occur just once. Approximately 4.7% of the sample rests with the top ten. The sample consisted of peripheral blood, taken 60 weeks after starting pembrolizumab. This receptor was taken from an adult with mismatch repair-deficient cancer. Recombination connected TRBV19 to TRBJ1-1; TRBD1 is perhaps the D gene, given 6 matching bases. The CDR3 region has the sequence CASSTDSLNTEAFF. The DNA sequence is given as TGTGCCAGTAGTACGGACAGCTTGAACACTGAAGCTTTCTTT.